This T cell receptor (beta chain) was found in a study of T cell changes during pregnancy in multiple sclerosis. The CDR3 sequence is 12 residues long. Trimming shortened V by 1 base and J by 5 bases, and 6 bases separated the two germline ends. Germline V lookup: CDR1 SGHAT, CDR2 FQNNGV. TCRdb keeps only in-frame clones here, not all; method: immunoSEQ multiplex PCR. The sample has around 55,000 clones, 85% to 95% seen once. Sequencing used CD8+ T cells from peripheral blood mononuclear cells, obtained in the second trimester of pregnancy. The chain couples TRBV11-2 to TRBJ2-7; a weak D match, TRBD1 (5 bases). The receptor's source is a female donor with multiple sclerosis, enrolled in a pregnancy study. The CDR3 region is CASSLVGDEQYF. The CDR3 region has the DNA TGTGCCAGCAGCTTAGTAGGGGACGAGCAGTACTTC.